These T cell receptor beta chains were read from a single sample in a study of human versus mouse CDR3 diversity and MHC coevolution. Sequenced by immunoSEQ multiplex PCR; TCRdb stores in-frame clones only, minus some. The table includes 60,000 or so clones, just under 95% detected once. The sample comprised naive CD4+ T cells from blood. The receptors shown here come from a person aged 55 to 75 in good health. CDR3s include the opening cysteine and the closing phenylalanine or tryptophan. The order of the fields is V gene, J gene, D gene, clone size, CDR3 protein, CDR3 DNA. D genes are given only for firm matches. Size values are once, few and many counts, or a class for expanded clones, and some rows have none.

TRBV7-9	TRBJ2-7	-	-	CASSSQGGRTAEQYF	TGTGCCAGCAGCTCGCAGGGTGGCCGAACCGCCGAGCAGTACTTC
TRBV10-1	TRBJ1-1	TRBD1	-	CASSEPGQPNTEAFF	TGCGCCAGCAGTGAGCCGGGACAGCCGAACACTGAAGCTTTCTTT
TRBV10-3	TRBJ1-4	-	-	CAISELQGANEKLFF	TGTGCCATCAGTGAGTTACAGGGAGCTAATGAAAAACTGTTTTTT
TRBV9	TRBJ2-5	TRBD2	-	CASSVGYGRGVETQYF	TGTGCCAGCAGCGTAGGGTACGGGAGGGGAGTGGAGACCCAGTACTTC
TRBV6-5	TRBJ2-2	-	-	CASSYVAGATGELFF	TGTGCCAGCAGTTACGTCGCAGGGGCCACCGGGGAGCTGTTTTTT
TRBV5-1	TRBJ1-1	TRBD1	-	CASSPQGLNTEAFF	TGCGCCAGCAGCCCACAGGGGCTTAACACTGAAGCTTTCTTT
TRBV2	TRBJ2-3	TRBD2	-	CASTLTSGATDTQYF	TGTGCCAGCACACTCACTAGCGGGGCAACAGATACGCAGTATTTT
TRBV5-3	TRBJ1-2	TRBD1	-	CARSGDRGNYGYTF	TGTGCCAGAAGCGGGGACAGGGGAAACTATGGCTACACCTTC
TRBV27	TRBJ2-2	TRBD2	-	CASSLRGVGELFF	TGTGCCAGCAGTTTACGGGGGGTCGGGGAGCTGTTTTTT
TRBV5-4	TRBJ2-7	-	-	CASSLGAGSYEQYF	TGTGCCAGCAGCTTGGGAGCGGGCTCCTACGAGCAGTACTTC
TRBV7-6	TRBJ2-7	TRBD2	-	CASSPTPSGSSEQYF	TGTGCCAGCAGCCCAACCCCTAGCGGGAGCTCCGAGCAGTACTTC
TRBV5-5	TRBJ1-4	-	-	CASSLELANEKLFF	TGTGCCAGCAGCTTGGAGTTAGCTAATGAAAAACTGTTTTTT
TRBV11-2	TRBJ2-3	TRBD1	-	CASSLGPTGLNTQYF	TGTGCCAGCAGCTTAGGACCGACAGGGCTAAATACGCAGTATTTT
TRBV6-1	TRBJ2-1	TRBD1	-	CASSSGGTGSDEQFF	TGTGCCAGCAGCAGTGGTGGGACAGGGAGCGATGAGCAGTTCTTC
TRBV2	TRBJ2-4	-	-	CASSEEGGGLKNIQYF	TGTGCCAGCAGTGAAGAGGGGGGGGGTCTCAAAAACATTCAGTACTTC
TRBV6-5	TRBJ2-1	-	-	CASSLAVGSSYNEQFF	TGTGCCAGCAGTTTAGCCGTGGGGAGCTCCTACAATGAGCAGTTCTTC
TRBV12-5	TRBJ2-2	TRBD1	-	CASGLPRDRALDTGELFF	TGTGCTAGTGGTTTGCCCAGGGACAGGGCGTTGGACACCGGGGAGCTGTTTTTT
TRBV5-1	TRBJ2-1	TRBD2	-	CASSLLGGESHEQFF	TGCGCCAGCAGCTTGTTGGGGGGGGAGAGCCATGAGCAGTTCTTC
TRBV21-1	TRBJ1-1	-	-	CTSSIRTEAFF	TGTACCAGCAGTATTCGCACTGAAGCTTTCTTT
TRBV2	TRBJ2-6	-	-	CASVMLAGGANVLTF	TGTGCCAGCGTCATGTTGGCGGGAGGGGCCAACGTCCTGACTTTC
TRBV7-3	TRBJ2-2	-	-	CASSLRGGYNTGELFF	TGTGCCAGCAGCTTACGGGGTGGTTATAACACCGGGGAGCTGTTTTTT
TRBV10-2	TRBJ1-2	TRBD1	-	CASRLSGGANYGYTF	TGCGCCAGCAGGTTGTCAGGGGGCGCTAACTATGGCTACACCTTC
TRBV10-2	TRBJ2-7	TRBD2	-	CASSESGGSYEQYF	TGCGCCAGCAGTGAGTCGGGAGGGTCGTACGAGCAGTACTTC
TRBV30	TRBJ1-6	-	-	CAWSLQGITPLHF	TGTGCCTGGAGTCTCCAGGGTATTACACCCCTCCACTTT
TRBV28	TRBJ1-3	-	few	CASSLGGESGNTIYF	TGTGCCAGCAGTTTAGGGGGGGAGAGTGGAAACACCATATATTTT
TRBV27	TRBJ2-7	TRBD1	-	CASSLAGTGLTYEQYF	TGTGCCAGCAGTTTGGCCGGGACAGGCCTAACCTACGAGCAGTACTTC
TRBV27	TRBJ2-7	TRBD1	-	CASSPRQGAFNEQYF	TGTGCCAGCAGTCCCCGACAGGGGGCGTTTAACGAGCAGTACTTC
TRBV4-1	TRBJ2-1	TRBD2	once	CASSLRREGEQFF	TGCGCCAGCAGCCTTAGGCGGGAGGGTGAGCAGTTCTTC
TRBV6-5	TRBJ2-7	TRBD1	-	CASSQQQGTYEQYF	TGTGCCAGCAGTCAGCAACAGGGGACCTACGAGCAGTACTTC
TRBV6-5	TRBJ2-7	-	-	CASSRGGRFGDEQYF	TGTGCCAGCAGTAGAGGGGGACGGTTTGGCGACGAGCAGTACTTC
TRBV18	TRBJ2-1	TRBD2	-	CASSPLRGVEQFF	TGTGCCAGCTCACCTCTTCGGGGGGTCGAGCAGTTCTTC
TRBV7-2	TRBJ2-7	TRBD2	-	CASSLGLADTYEQYF	TGTGCCAGCAGCTTAGGACTAGCGGACACCTACGAGCAGTACTTC
TRBV10-3	TRBJ2-3	-	-	CAISKGDDTDTQYF	TGTGCCATCAGTAAGGGGGACGACACAGATACGCAGTATTTT
TRBV6-1	TRBJ1-1	-	-	CASTSTWGQAEAFF	TGTGCCAGCACTAGTACCTGGGGCCAGGCTGAAGCTTTCTTT
TRBV15	TRBJ2-5	-	-	CATSRDWGAKYF	TGTGCCACCAGCAGAGATTGGGGAGCAAAGTACTTC
TRBV12-5	TRBJ2-5	TRBD2	-	CASGSGLAGEETQYF	TGTGCTAGTGGCTCCGGACTAGCGGGAGAAGAGACCCAGTACTTC
TRBV9	TRBJ2-1	-	-	CASSETSPWSGNEQFF	TGTGCCAGCAGCGAGACGAGTCCTTGGTCCGGGAATGAGCAGTTCTTC
TRBV5-1	TRBJ2-7	TRBD1	-	CASSLGGTGGTYEQYF	TGCGCCAGCAGCTTGGGCGGGACAGGGGGCACCTACGAGCAGTACTTC
TRBV5-4	TRBJ2-3	TRBD1	-	CASSLDLGQNTDTQYF	TGTGCCAGCAGCTTGGATTTGGGACAGAACACAGATACGCAGTATTTT
TRBV5-1	TRBJ2-7	TRBD1	-	CASSRDRGSYEQYF	TGCGCCAGCAGCAGGGACAGGGGCTCCTACGAGCAGTACTTC